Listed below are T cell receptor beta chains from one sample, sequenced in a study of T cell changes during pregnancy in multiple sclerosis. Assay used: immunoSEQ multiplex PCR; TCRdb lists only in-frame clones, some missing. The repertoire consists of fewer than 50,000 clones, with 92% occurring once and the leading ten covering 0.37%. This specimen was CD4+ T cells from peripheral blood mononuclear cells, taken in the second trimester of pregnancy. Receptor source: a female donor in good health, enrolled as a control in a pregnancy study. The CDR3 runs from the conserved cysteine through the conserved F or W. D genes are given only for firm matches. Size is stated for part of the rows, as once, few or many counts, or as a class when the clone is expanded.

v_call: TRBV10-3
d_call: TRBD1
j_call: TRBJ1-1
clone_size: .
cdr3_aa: CAIRGTDLNTEAFF
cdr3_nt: TGTGCCATCAGGGGGACAGATCTGAACACTGAAGCTTTCTTT

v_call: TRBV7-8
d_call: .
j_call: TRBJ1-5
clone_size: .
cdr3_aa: CASSPRQTLSNQPQHF
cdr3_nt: TGTGCCAGCAGCCCGAGACAGACATTAAGCAATCAGCCCCAGCATTTT

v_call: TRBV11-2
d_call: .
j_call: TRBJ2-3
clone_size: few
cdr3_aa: CASSPYRFRTDTQYF
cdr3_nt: TGTGCCAGCAGCCCCTACAGGTTCCGCACAGATACGCAGTATTTT

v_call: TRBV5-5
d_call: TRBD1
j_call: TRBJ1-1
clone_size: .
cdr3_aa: CASSLTGDTEAFF
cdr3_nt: TGTGCCAGCAGCTTGACAGGGGACACTGAAGCTTTCTTT

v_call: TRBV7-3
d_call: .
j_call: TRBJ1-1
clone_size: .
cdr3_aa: CASSLILGGATEAFF
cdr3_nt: TGTGCCAGCAGCTTAATACTTGGGGGCGCAACTGAAGCTTTCTTT

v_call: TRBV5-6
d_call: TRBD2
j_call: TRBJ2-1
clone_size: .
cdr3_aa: CASSLQTSGRLYNEQFF
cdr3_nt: TGTGCCAGCAGCTTGCAGACTAGCGGAAGATTGTACAATGAGCAGTTCTTC

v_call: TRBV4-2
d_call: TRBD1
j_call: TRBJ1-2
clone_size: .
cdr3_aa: CASSQDWPGQLYGYTF
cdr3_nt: TGTGCCAGCAGCCAAGATTGGCCGGGACAGTTATATGGCTACACCTTC

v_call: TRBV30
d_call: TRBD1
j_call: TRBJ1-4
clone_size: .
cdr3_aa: CAGDRHNEKLFF
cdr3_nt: TGTGCCGGGGACAGACACAATGAAAAACTGTTTTTT

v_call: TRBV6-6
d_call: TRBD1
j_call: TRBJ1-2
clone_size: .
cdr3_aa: CASKRTGPGYGYTF
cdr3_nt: TGTGCCAGCAAAAGGACAGGGCCAGGCTATGGCTACACCTTC

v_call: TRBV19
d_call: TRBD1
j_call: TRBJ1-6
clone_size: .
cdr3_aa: CASRGTVVNSPLHF
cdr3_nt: TGTGCCAGTAGAGGGACAGTTGTCAATTCACCCCTCCACTTT

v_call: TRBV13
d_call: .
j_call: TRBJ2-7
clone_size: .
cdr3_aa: CASSPDLTGSTYEQYF
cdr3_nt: TGTGCCAGCAGCCCGGACCTTACAGGTTCTACCTACGAGCAGTACTTC

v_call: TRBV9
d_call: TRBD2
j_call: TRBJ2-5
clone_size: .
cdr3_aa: CASSVGTSGGAGSETQYF
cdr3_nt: TGTGCCAGCAGCGTTGGGACTAGCGGGGGGGCGGGATCGGAGACCCAGTACTTC

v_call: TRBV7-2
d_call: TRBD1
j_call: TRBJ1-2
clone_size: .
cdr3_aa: CASSEPGRDRGNYGYTF
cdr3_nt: TGTGCCAGCAGCGAACCCGGGCGGGACAGGGGTAACTATGGCTACACCTTC

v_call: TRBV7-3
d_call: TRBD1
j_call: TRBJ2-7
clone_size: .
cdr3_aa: CASSPRGGDRGTYEQYF
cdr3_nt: TGTGCCAGTAGCCCTCGGGGTGGGGACAGGGGAACCTACGAGCAGTACTTC

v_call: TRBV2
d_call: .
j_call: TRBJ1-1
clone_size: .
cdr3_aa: CASSERQGRTEAFF
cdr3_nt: TGTGCCAGCAGTGAGAGGCAGGGAAGGACTGAAGCTTTCTTT

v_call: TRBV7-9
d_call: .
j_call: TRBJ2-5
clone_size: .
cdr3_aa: CASSLGRMGQGETQYF
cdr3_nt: TGTGCCAGCAGCTTAGGGCGGATGGGTCAGGGCGAGACCCAGTACTTC

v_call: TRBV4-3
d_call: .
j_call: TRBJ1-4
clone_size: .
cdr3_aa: CASSQDPQATNEKLFF
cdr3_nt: TGCGCCAGCAGCCAAGACCCGCAGGCAACTAATGAAAAACTGTTTTTT

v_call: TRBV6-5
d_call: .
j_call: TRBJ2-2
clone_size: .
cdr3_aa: CASSFRGSGELFF
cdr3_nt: TGTGCCAGCAGTTTCAGGGGATCCGGGGAGCTGTTTTTT

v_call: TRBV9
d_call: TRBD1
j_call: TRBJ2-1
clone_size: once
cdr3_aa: CASSVGQGSYNEQFF
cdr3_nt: TGTGCCAGCAGCGTAGGACAGGGCTCCTACAATGAGCAGTTCTTC

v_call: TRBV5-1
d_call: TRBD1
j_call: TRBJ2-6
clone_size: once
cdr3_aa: CASSLGGQGRTGANVLTF
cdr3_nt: TGCGCCAGCAGCTTGGGGGGACAGGGGAGGACTGGGGCCAACGTCCTGACTTTC

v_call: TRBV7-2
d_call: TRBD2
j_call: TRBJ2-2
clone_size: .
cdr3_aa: CASSRRGGSNTGELFF
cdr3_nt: TGTGCCAGCAGCCGCCGCGGGGGATCGAACACCGGGGAGCTGTTTTTT

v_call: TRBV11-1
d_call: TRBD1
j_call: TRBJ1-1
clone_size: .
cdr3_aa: CASSWRPGQGAEAFF
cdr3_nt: TGTGCCAGCAGCTGGAGACCGGGACAGGGGGCTGAAGCTTTCTTT

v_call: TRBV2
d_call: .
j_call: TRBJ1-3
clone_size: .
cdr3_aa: CASKRTADSGNTIYF
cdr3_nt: TGTGCCAGCAAGAGGACAGCCGACTCTGGAAACACCATATATTTT

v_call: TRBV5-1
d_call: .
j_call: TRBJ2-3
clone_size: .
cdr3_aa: CASRPWAATDTQYF
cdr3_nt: TGCGCCAGCAGGCCTTGGGCAGCCACAGATACGCAGTATTTT

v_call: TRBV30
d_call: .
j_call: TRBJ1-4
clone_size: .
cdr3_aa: CAWRGRGGNKLFF
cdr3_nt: TGTGCCTGGAGGGGGAGGGGGGGCAATAAACTGTTTTTT

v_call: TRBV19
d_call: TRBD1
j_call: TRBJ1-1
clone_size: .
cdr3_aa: CASSIVSGGDTEAFF
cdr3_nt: TGTGCCAGTAGTATAGTCTCAGGGGGCGACACTGAAGCTTTCTTT

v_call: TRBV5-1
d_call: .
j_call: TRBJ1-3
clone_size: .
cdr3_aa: CAISSEGLIFYSGNTIYF
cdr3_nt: TGCGCCATATCGTCAGAGGGCCTCATCTTTTACTCTGGAAACACCATATATTTT

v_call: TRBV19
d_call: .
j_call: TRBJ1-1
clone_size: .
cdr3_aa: CASSPDAGLSEAFF
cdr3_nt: TGTGCCAGTAGTCCGGACGCTGGACTCTCTGAAGCTTTCTTT

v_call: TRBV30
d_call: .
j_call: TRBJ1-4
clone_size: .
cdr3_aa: CAWSLRYNEKLFF
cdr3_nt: TGTGCCTGGAGTCTCCGGTATAATGAAAAACTGTTTTTT

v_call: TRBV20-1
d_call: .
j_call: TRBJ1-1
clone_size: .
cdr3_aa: CSAGTRTEAFF
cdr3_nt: TGCAGTGCTGGGACACGAACTGAAGCTTTCTTT

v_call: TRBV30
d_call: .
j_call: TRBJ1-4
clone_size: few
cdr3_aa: CAWSLRDILFF
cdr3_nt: TGTGCCTGGAGTCTACGGGATATTCTGTTTTTT

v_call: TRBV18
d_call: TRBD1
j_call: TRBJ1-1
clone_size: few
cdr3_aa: CASSEGQLNTEAFF
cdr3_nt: TGTGCCAGCTCGGAGGGACAGTTGAACACTGAAGCTTTCTTT

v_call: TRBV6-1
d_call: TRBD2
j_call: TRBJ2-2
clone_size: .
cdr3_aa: CASRELAGGRTGELFF
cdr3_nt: TGTGCCAGCAGAGAACTAGCGGGGGGGCGCACCGGGGAGCTGTTTTTT

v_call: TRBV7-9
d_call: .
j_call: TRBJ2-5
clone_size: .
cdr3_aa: CASSLASQETQYF
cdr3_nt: TGTGCCAGCAGCTTAGCTAGCCAAGAGACCCAGTACTTC

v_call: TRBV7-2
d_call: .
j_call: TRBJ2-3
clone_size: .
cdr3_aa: CASSLTGPTDTQYF
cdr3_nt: TGTGCCAGCAGCTTAACAGGGCCCACAGATACGCAGTATTTT

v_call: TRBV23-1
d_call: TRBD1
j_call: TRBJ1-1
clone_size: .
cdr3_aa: CASSQSPGTGYITEAFF
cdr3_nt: TGCGCCAGCAGTCAATCCCCCGGGACAGGGTATATCACTGAAGCTTTCTTT

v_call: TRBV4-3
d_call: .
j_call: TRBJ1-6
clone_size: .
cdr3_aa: CASSQARDTRRDSPLHF
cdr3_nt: TGCGCCAGCAGCCAGGCCCGAGACACGCGAAGAGATTCACCCCTCCACTTT

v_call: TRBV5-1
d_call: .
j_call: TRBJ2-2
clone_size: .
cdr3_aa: CASRIQGNTGELFF
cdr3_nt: TGCGCCAGCAGGATCCAGGGGAACACCGGGGAGCTGTTTTTT

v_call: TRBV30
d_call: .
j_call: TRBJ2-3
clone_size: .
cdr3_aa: CAWSVQTDTQYF
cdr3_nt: TGTGCCTGGAGTGTTCAAACAGATACGCAGTATTTT

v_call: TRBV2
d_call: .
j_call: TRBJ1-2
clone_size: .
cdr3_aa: CASSPNPTGAVANTF
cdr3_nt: TGTGCCAGCAGTCCTAATCCGACAGGAGCGGTGGCTAATACCTTC

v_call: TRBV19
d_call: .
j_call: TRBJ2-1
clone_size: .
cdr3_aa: CASSISTGYYNEQFF
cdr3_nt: TGTGCCAGTAGTATAAGTACAGGGTACTACAATGAGCAGTTCTTC